The 25 T cell receptor beta chains below all came from one sample that was sequenced in a study of identifying expanded T cells in peripheral blood (dated by TCRdb to about 2019). The library came from the immunoSEQ multiplex PCR assay. TCRdb holds this immuneACCESS table with in-frame rearrangements only. Some clones are missing; in checked studies, unresolved V genes explain under half, and the rest has no known cause. This sample is represented by about 110,000 clones; approximately 90% of them were singletons. 15% to 20% of the sample is in the top ten clones. Specimen: blood. The receptor set was obtained from a person aged 18 to 70 in good health.

V is TRBV19 and J is TRBJ2-1, with D possibly TRBD2 on 5 matching bases. This CDR3 is 15 amino acids long. Trimming pared 0 bases from V and 2 bases from J, leaving 8 bases between. Germline loops: CDR1 LNHDA, CDR2 SQIVND (reference sequence). CDR3 sequence (DNA): TGTGCCAGTAGTATAGATCGGGGAACCTACAATGAGCAGTTCTTC. As protein: CASSIDRGTYNEQFF. Full variable domain (outside the CDR3, taken from reference TRBV19 and TRBJ2-1): DGGITQSPKYLFRKEGQNVTLSCEQNLNHDAMYWYRQDPGQGLRLIYYSQIVNDFQKGDIAEGYSVSREKKESFPLTVTSAQKNPTAFYLCASSIDRGTYNEQFFGPGTRLTVL.

The genes are TRBV28 and TRBJ1-6; D gene ambiguous. The CDR3 is made up of 13 amino acids. V lost 7 bases, J lost 3 bases, and 7 bases lay in between. Germline-derived CDR1 and CDR2 are MDHEN and SYDVKM. The CDR3 sequence is CASNVFYNSPLHF. CDR3 nucleotides: TGTGCCAGCAATGTGTTCTATAATTCACCCCTCCACTTT.

The J gene is TRBJ2-3, the V gene TRBV7-6, with D tentatively TRBD2 (5 bases). Trimming stripped 1 base from V and 1 base from J, with 12 bases between. Germline-derived CDR1 and CDR2 are SGHVS and FNYEAQ. The CDR3 runs 16 residues. CDR3 nucleotides: TGTGCCAGCAGCTTAGAGGCCGGGGAAGGCACAGATACGCAGTATTTT. Protein product: CASSLEAGEGTDTQYF.

V is TRBV5-4 and J is TRBJ2-3; D uncertain. V was clipped by 0 bases and J by 4 bases, with 9 bases between them. Germline V gene sequence: CDR1 SGHNT, CDR2 YYREEE (reference sequence). The CDR3 sequence is 14 residues long. DNA of the CDR3: TGTGCCAGCAGCTTGGCAGGTACCCCAGATACGCAGTATTTT. This gives the protein CASSLAGTPDTQYF.

The J gene is TRBJ1-3, the V gene TRBV10-3; D not certain. V was cut by 8 bases and J by 7 bases, with 18 bases left in between. The germline gives CDR1 ENHRY, CDR2 SYGVKD. This CDR3 is 14 amino acids long. CDR3 residues: CAILETVTANTIYF. For the CDR3, the DNA is TGTGCCATCCTCGAGACGGTTACTGCGAACACCATATATTTT.

The chain links TRBV14 to TRBJ2-7; 8 bases match TRBD2. Germline CDR1 is SGHDN and CDR2 is FVKESK. This CDR3 contains 15 residues. V was clipped by 2 bases and J by 2 bases; unmatched bases: 5. The DNA for the CDR3 is TGTGCCAGCAGCCAATACGGGGGGGCGGCCTACGAGCAGTACTTC. Its protein product is CASSQYGGAAYEQYF. Filled out from reference TRBV14 and TRBJ2-7, the complete variable domain reads EAGVTQFPSHSVIEKGQTVTLRCDPISGHDNLYWYRRVMGKEIKFLLHFVKESKQDESGMPNNRFLAERTGGTYSTLKVQPAELEDSGVYFCASSQYGGAAYEQYFGPGTRLTVT.

This clone was recorded only once. This sequence joins TRBV6-5 and TRBJ2-7; possible D gene TRBD1, 5 bases. The length of the CDR3 is 14 residues. CDR1 is MNHEY, CDR2 SVGAGI, per germline. V was shortened by 4 bases and J by 2 bases, with 12 bases between the two germline ends. The CDR3 spells CASSSYRSPYEQYF. CDR3 bases: TGTGCCAGCAGTTCCTACAGGTCCCCCTACGAGCAGTACTTC.

The gene calls are TRBV6-5 and TRBJ1-5, with a possible D match to TRBD1 (6 bases). The CDR3 has 15 amino acids. V lost 0 bases, J lost 6 bases, and 12 bases lay in between. Germline values: CDR1 MNHEY, CDR2 SVGAGI. As DNA, the CDR3 is TGTGCCAGCAGTTACTCGATAGGGGGAGGTCAGCCCCAGCATTTT. This encodes CASSYSIGGGQPQHF.

This clone was found a few times. CDR3 nucleotide sequence: TGTGCCAGCAGCTTAGACAGGGGGGACTATGGCTACACCTTC. Translation gives CASSLDRGDYGYTF. The chain joins TRBV7-2 to TRBJ1-2, with 8 bases matching TRBD1. The CDR3 runs 14 residues. J lost 3 bases, V lost 1 base, and 1 base had no gene match. CDR1 and CDR2 from the germline V gene are SGHTA and FQGNSA.

This clone came up once. Here the CDR3 reads CASSLFWTGTAYEQYF. In DNA form, the CDR3 reads TGTGCCAGCAGTTTGTTTTGGACAGGGACTGCCTACGAGCAGTACTTC. The J gene is TRBJ2-7, the V gene TRBV27; 8 bases fit TRBD1. This CDR3 contains 16 residues. The V gene end was trimmed by 3 bases and the J gene end by 2 bases; junction bases not matched to a gene: 9. Germline CDR1 MNHEY, CDR2 SMNVEV (reference sequence).

The chain combines TRBV28 with TRBJ2-7, with D unresolved. Deletions cut 1 base from V and 6 bases from J, with 7 bases between. The CDR3 extends over 12 amino acids. Per the germline V gene, CDR1 is MDHEN and CDR2 is SYDVKM. This CDR3 reads CASSLLETEQYF. As DNA, the CDR3 is TGTGCCAGCAGTTTATTAGAGACCGAGCAGTACTTC.

The V and J genes are TRBV5-4 and TRBJ2-5, with 8 bases matching TRBD2. J was trimmed by 4 bases and V by 0 bases; bases with no gene match: 5. In germline, CDR1 is SGHNT, CDR2 YYREEE (reference sequence). This CDR3 has 15 amino acids. The CDR3 DNA reads as TGTGCCAGCAGCTTGGGGACTAGCATGTCAGAGACCCAGTACTTC. Translation gives CASSLGTSMSETQYF.

This clone was seen only once. The V and J genes are TRBV7-6 and TRBJ1-4; possible D gene TRBD1, 5 bases. The germline gives CDR1 SGHVS, CDR2 FNYEAQ. V dropped 8 bases and J dropped 0 bases, with 22 bases sitting between them. The CDR3 is 18 residues long. CDR3 nucleotide sequence: TGTGCCAGCGCCGGGACCCACAACACAGCGGCAACTAATGAAAAACTGTTTTTT. Translated: CASAGTHNTAATNEKLFF.

The chain links TRBV19 to TRBJ1-1, with TRBD1 as a possible D gene (6 bases). The V gene lost 7 bases and the J gene lost 4 bases, with 13 bases spanning the gap. Germline V gene lookup returns CDR1 LNHDA and CDR2 SQIVND (reference sequence). CDR3 length equals 13 residues. The CDR3 protein is CASIKRGATEAFF. CDR3 bases: TGTGCCAGTATTAAACGGGGGGCCACTGAAGCTTTCTTT.

The V and J genes are TRBV27 and TRBJ1-1; the D is unclear. The germline V gene has CDR1 MNHEY and CDR2 SMNVEV (reference sequence). Trimming removed 4 bases from V and 1 base from J, with 7 bases in between. The CDR3 is 13 residues long. This chain's CDR3 is CASSSYRNTEAFF. The CDR3 DNA follows: TGTGCCAGCAGTTCCTACAGGAACACTGAAGCTTTCTTT.

J is TRBJ1-5 and V is TRBV19; D gene unclear. The V gene lost 10 bases and the J gene lost 1 base, with 23 bases spanning the gap. Germline V lookup: CDR1 LNHDA, CDR2 SQIVND (reference sequence). This CDR3 is 17 amino acids long. In nucleotides, the CDR3 is TGTGCCACCGAAACGGACGGCGGAAGTTGGAGCAATCAGCCCCAGCATTTT. Encoded protein: CATETDGGSWSNQPQHF.

This clone has only a few counts. The chain recombines TRBV2 with TRBJ1-1; D gene uncertain. With 4 bases removed from V and 4 bases from J, the gap between germline ends came to 10 bases. This CDR3 comprises 13 residues. The germline V gene has CDR1 SNHLY and CDR2 FYNNEI. CDR3 bases: TGTGCCAGCAGTGGCGGCTGGAGCACTGAAGCTTTCTTT. Translating it yields CASSGGWSTEAFF.

A single count supports this clone. This sequence joins TRBV19 and TRBJ1-6; 7 bases match TRBD1. Germline V gene lookup returns CDR1 LNHDA and CDR2 SQIVND (reference sequence). V shed 4 bases and J 8 bases; nucleotides not matched to a gene: 8. CDR3 length: 15 residues. CDR3 nucleotides: TGTGCCAGTAGTACCTACAGGGGTATAGATTCACCCCTCCACTTT. Protein product: CASSTYRGIDSPLHF.

The chain joins TRBV7-9 to TRBJ1-1; the D is unclear. Germline V gene lookup returns CDR1 SEHNR and CDR2 FQNEAQ (reference sequence). The CDR3 spans 13 residues. The V end was cut by 7 bases, the J end by 0 bases, with 9 bases between. In nucleotides, the CDR3 is TGTGCCAGCATCGACGCTCTGAACACTGAAGCTTTCTTT. Translated: CASIDALNTEAFF.

The chain employs TRBV10-3 and TRBJ2-5; 8 bases align to TRBD1. Germline-derived CDR1 and CDR2 are ENHRY and SYGVKD. The J segment lost 9 bases and the V segment lost 6 bases, leaving 15 bases of the junction unmatched. The CDR3 totals 15 residues. The CDR3 sequence is CAISAQHATGAAQYF. In DNA form, the CDR3 reads TGTGCCATCAGCGCCCAACACGCGACAGGGGCGGCCCAGTACTTC.

This rearrangement joins TRBV10-3 to TRBJ2-5; no definite D call. Per the germline V gene, CDR1 is ENHRY and CDR2 is SYGVKD. Trimming stripped 4 bases from V and 5 bases from J, with 8 bases between. CDR3 size: 12 residues. In DNA, the CDR3 is TGTGCCATCAGTGCCGCGGAGGAGACCCAGTACTTC. Protein product: CAISAAEETQYF.

The chain recombines TRBV19 with TRBJ2-7; TRBD2 aligns across 14 bases. V dropped 3 bases and J dropped 2; count of bases not matched to a gene: 0. CDR3 length: 15 amino acids. From germline, CDR1 is LNHDA and CDR2 SQIVND (reference sequence). CDR3 amino acids: CASSMGLAGAYEQYF. CDR3 coding DNA: TGTGCCAGTAGTATGGGACTAGCGGGGGCCTACGAGCAGTACTTC.

The genes are TRBV5-1 and TRBJ2-3, with a tentative D call TRBD1 (6 bases). In germline, CDR1 is SGHRS, CDR2 YFSETQ. V dropped 0 bases and J dropped 9 bases, with 8 bases sitting between them. The CDR3 spans 12 residues. DNA of the CDR3: TGCGCCAGCAGCTTGGCAGGGGAGACGCAGTATTTT. This translates into CASSLAGETQYF.

The V gene is TRBV7-2, the J gene TRBJ2-3; 8 bases align to TRBD2. Unmatched junction bases numbered 18, after V lost 5 bases and J lost 2 bases. The length of the CDR3 is 19 residues. Germline loops: CDR1 SGHTA, CDR2 FQGNSA. The CDR3 region is CASSPDSRGVRAVTDTQYF. The CDR3 DNA is TGTGCCAGCAGCCCTGACTCGCGGGGGGTTCGAGCCGTCACAGATACGCAGTATTTT.

This chain links TRBV15 with TRBJ1-5; no clear D gene. Germline V gene data show CDR1 as LNHNV and CDR2 as YYDKDF (reference sequence). Between the trimmed V and J ends, which lost 1 base and 7 bases, there was a span of 8 bases. The CDR3 extends over 13 amino acids. For the CDR3, the DNA is TGTGCCACCAGCAGAGCCCAAAGGCAGCCCCAGCATTTT. Its translation is CATSRAQRQPQHF.